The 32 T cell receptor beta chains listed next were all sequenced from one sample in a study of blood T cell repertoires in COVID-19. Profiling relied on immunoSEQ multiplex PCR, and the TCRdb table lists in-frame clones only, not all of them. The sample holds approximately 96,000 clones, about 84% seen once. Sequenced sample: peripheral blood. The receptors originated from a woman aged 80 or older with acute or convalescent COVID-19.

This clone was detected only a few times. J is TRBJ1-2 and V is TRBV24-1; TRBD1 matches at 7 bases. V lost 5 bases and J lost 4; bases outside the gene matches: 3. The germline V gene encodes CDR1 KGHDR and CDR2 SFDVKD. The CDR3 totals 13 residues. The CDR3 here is CATSGAGGYGYTF. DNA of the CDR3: TGTGCCACCAGTGGGGCAGGGGGCTATGGCTACACCTTC.

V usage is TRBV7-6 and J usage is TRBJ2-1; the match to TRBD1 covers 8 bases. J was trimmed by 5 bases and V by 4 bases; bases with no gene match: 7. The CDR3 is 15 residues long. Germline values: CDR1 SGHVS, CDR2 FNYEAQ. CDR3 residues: CASSYGQGFDNEQFF. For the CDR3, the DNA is TGTGCCAGCAGCTATGGACAGGGTTTCGACAATGAGCAGTTCTTC.

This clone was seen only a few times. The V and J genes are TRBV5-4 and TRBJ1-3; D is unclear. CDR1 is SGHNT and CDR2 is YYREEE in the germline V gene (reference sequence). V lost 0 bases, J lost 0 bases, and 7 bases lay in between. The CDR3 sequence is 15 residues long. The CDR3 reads CASSLGGNSGNTIYF. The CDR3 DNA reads TGTGCCAGCAGCTTGGGCGGCAACTCTGGAAACACCATATATTTT.

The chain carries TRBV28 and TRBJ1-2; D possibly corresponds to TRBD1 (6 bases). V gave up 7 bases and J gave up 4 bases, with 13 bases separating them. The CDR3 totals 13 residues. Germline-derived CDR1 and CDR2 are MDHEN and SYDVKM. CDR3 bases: TGTGCCAGCAAATCAGGGACAAGCTATGGCTACACCTTC. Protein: CASKSGTSYGYTF.

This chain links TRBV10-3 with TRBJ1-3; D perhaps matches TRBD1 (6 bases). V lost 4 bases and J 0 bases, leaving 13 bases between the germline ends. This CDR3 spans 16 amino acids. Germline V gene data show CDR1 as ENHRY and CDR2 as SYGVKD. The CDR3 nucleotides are TGTGCCATCAGTGGACAGGCCCCTACCTCTGGAAACACCATATATTTT. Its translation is CAISGQAPTSGNTIYF.

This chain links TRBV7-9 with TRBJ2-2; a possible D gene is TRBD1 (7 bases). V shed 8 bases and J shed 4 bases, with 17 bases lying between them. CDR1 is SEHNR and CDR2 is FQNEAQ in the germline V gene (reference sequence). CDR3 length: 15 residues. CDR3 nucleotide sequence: TGTGCCAGCCTTAGGAGGGGGCAGGGCACCGGGGAGCTGTTTTTT. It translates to CASLRRGQGTGELFF.

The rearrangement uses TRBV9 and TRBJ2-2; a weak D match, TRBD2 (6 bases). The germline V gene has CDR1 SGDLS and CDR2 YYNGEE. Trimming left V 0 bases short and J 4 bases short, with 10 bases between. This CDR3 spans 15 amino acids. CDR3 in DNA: TGTGCCAGCAGCGTAGGTGTGGGGGGCACCGGGGAGCTGTTTTTT. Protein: CASSVGVGGTGELFF.

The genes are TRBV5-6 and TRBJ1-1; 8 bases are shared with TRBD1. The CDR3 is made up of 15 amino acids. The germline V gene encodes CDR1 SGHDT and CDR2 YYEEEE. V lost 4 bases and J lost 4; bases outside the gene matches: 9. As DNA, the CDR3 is TGTGCCAGCAGCCCGCAGGGACAGGTGGTCACTGAAGCTTTCTTT. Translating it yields CASSPQGQVVTEAFF.

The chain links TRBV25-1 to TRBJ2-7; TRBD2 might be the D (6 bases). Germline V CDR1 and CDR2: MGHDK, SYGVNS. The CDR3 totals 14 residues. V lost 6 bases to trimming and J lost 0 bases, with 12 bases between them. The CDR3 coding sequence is TGTGCCAGCAGGGGCTCCGGGGGCTCCTACGAGCAGTACTTC. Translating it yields CASRGSGGSYEQYF.

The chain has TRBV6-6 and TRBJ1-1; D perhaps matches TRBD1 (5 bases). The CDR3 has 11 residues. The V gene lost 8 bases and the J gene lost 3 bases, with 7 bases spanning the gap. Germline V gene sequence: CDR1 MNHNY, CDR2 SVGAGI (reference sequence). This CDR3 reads CASRGDTEAFF. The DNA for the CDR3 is TGTGCCAGCCGGGGGGACACTGAAGCTTTCTTT.

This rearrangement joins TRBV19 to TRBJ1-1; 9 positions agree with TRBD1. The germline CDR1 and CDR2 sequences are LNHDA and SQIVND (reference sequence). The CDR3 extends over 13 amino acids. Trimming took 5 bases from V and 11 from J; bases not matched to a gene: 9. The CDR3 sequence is CASSLRDREWAFF. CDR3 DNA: TGTGCCAGTAGTCTCCGGGACAGGGAATGGGCTTTCTTT. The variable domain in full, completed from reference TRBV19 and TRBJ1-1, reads DGGITQSPKYLFRKEGQNVTLSCEQNLNHDAMYWYRQDPGQGLRLIYYSQIVNDFQKGDIAEGYSVSREKKESFPLTVTSAQKNPTAFYLCASSLRDREWAFFGQGTRLTVV.

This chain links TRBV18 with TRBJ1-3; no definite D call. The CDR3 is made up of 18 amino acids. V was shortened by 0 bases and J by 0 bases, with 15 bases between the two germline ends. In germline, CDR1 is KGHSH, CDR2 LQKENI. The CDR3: CASSPPARVSGSGNTIYF. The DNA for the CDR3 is TGTGCCAGCTCACCACCCGCTCGGGTATCGGGCTCTGGAAACACCATATATTTT. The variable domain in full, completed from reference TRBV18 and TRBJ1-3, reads NAGVMQNPRHLVRRRGQEARLRCSPMKGHSHVYWYRQLPEEGLKFMVYLQKENIIDESGMPKERFSAEFPKEGPSILRIQQVVRGDSAAYFCASSPPARVSGSGNTIYFGEGSWLTVV.

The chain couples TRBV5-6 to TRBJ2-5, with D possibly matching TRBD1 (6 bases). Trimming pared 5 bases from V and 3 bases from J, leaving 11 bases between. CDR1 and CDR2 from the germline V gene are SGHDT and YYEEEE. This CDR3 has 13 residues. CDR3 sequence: CASRRQAEETQYF. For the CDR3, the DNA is TGTGCCAGCAGACGACAGGCGGAAGAGACCCAGTACTTC.

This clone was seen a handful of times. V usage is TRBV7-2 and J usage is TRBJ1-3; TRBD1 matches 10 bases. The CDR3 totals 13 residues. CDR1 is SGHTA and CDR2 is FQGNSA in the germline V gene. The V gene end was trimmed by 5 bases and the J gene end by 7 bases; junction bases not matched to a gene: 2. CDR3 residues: CASSTDRGNTIYF. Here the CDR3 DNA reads TGTGCCAGCAGCACGGACAGGGGGAACACCATATATTTT.

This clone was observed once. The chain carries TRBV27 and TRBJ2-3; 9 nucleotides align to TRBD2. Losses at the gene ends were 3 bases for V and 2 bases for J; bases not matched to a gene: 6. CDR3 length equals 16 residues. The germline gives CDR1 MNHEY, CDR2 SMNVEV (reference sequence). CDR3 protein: CASSLSASGVTDTQYF. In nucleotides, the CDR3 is TGTGCCAGCAGTTTGTCGGCTAGCGGGGTCACAGATACGCAGTATTTT.

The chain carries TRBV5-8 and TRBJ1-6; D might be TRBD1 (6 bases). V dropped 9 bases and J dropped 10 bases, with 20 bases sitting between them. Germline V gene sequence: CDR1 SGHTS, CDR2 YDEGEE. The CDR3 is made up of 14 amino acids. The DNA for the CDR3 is TGTGCCACCCCTCCAACAGGACAGAGGTCACCCCTCCACTTT. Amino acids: CATPPTGQRSPLHF.

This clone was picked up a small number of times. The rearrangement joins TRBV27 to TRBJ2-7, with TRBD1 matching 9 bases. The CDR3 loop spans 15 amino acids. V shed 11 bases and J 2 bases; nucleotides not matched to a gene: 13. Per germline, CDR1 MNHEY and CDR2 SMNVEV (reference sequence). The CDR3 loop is CARPPGQGTPYEQYF. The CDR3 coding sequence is TGTGCCCGCCCCCCGGGACAGGGTACCCCCTACGAGCAGTACTTC.

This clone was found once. The CDR3: CATIGAGGEKLFF. CDR3 DNA sequence: TGTGCCACCATAGGGGCAGGTGGTGAAAAACTGTTTTTT. V usage is TRBV28 and J usage is TRBJ1-4, with TRBD1 as a possible D gene (5 bases). CDR1 and CDR2 (germline): MDHEN, SYDVKM. This CDR3 spans 13 amino acids. Trimming removed 10 bases at V and 7 bases at J, with 16 bases between.

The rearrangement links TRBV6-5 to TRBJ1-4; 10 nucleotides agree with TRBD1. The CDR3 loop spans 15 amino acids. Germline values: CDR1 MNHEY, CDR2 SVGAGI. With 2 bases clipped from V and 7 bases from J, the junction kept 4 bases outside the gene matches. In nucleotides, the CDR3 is TGTGCCAGCAGTTACCAAGGGACAGGGGCTGAAAAACTGTTTTTT. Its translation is CASSYQGTGAEKLFF.

The CDR3 DNA follows: TGTGCCAGCAGCTTATCCGGAGGACAGGGAGGCTATGGCTACACCTTC. It translates to CASSLSGGQGGYGYTF. This chain uses TRBV7-2 with TRBJ1-2; the match to TRBD1 covers 8 bases. The CDR3 totals 16 residues. Germline V gene data show CDR1 as SGHTA and CDR2 as FQGNSA. The J segment lost 4 bases and the V segment lost 2 bases, leaving 9 bases of the junction unmatched.

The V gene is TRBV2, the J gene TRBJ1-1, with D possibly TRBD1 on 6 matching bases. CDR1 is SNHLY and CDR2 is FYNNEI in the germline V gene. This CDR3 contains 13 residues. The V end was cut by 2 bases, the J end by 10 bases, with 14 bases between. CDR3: CASSETGREGAFF. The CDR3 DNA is TGTGCCAGCAGTGAAACAGGGCGGGAGGGAGCTTTCTTT.

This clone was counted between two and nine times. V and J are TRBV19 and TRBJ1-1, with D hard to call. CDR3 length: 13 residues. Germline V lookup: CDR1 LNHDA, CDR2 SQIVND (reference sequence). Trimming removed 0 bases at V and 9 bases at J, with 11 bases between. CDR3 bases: TGTGCCAGTAGTATAGATCTGCGGAGCAAAGCTTTCTTT. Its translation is CASSIDLRSKAFF. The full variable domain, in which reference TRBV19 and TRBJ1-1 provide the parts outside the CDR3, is DGGITQSPKYLFRKEGQNVTLSCEQNLNHDAMYWYRQDPGQGLRLIYYSQIVNDFQKGDIAEGYSVSREKKESFPLTVTSAQKNPTAFYLCASSIDLRSKAFFGQGTRLTVV.

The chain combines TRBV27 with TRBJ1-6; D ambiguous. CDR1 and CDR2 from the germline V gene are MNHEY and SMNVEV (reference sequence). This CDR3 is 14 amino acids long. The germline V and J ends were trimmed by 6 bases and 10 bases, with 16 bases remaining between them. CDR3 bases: TGTGCCAGCAGCTTAGAGCGGCGAGGGTCACCCCTCCACTTT. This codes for CASSLERRGSPLHF.

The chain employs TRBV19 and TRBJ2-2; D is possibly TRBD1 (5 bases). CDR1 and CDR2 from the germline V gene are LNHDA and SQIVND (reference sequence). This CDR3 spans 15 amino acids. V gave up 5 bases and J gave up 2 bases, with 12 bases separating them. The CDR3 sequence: CASSLGRVNTGELFF. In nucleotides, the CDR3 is TGTGCCAGTAGTCTCGGCAGGGTTAACACCGGGGAGCTGTTTTTT.

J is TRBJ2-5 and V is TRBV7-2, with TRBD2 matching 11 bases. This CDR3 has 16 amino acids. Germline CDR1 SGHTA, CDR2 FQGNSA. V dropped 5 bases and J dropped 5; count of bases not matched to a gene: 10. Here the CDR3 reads CASSRRLAGLRETQYF. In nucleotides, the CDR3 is TGTGCCAGCAGCCGCCGACTAGCGGGGTTGAGGGAGACCCAGTACTTC.

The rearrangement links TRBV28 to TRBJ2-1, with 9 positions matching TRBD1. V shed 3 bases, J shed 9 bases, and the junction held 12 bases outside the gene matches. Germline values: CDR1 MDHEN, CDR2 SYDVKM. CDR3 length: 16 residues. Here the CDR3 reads CASSLGRDRVIPEQFF. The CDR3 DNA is TGTGCCAGCAGTTTGGGCAGGGACAGGGTTATTCCTGAGCAGTTCTTC.

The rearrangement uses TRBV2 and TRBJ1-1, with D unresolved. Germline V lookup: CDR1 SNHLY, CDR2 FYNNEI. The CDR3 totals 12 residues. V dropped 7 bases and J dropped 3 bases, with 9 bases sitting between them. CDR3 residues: CASIVQDTEAFF. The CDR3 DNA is TGTGCCAGCATCGTACAAGACACTGAAGCTTTCTTT.

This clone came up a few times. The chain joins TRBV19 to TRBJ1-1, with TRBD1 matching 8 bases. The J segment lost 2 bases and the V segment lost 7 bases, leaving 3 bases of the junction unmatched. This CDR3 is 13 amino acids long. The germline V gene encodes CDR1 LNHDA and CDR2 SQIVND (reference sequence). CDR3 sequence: CASIDRGNTEAFF. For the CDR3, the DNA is TGTGCCAGTATCGACAGGGGTAACACTGAAGCTTTCTTT. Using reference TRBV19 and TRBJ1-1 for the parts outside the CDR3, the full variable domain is DGGITQSPKYLFRKEGQNVTLSCEQNLNHDAMYWYRQDPGQGLRLIYYSQIVNDFQKGDIAEGYSVSREKKESFPLTVTSAQKNPTAFYLCASIDRGNTEAFFGQGTRLTVV.

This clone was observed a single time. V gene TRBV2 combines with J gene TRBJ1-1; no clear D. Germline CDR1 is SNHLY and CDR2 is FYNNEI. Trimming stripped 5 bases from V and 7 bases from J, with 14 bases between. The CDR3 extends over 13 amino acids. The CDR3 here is CASSYSGSGEAFF. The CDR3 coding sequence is TGTGCCAGCAGTTATTCGGGTTCCGGTGAAGCTTTCTTT.

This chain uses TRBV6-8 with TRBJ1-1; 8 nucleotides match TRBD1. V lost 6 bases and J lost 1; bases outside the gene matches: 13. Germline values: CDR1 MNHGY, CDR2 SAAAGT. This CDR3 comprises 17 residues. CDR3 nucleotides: TGTGCCAGCAGCCCGGACAGGGCCCCCAGAACGAACACTGAAGCTTTCTTT. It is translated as CASSPDRAPRTNTEAFF.

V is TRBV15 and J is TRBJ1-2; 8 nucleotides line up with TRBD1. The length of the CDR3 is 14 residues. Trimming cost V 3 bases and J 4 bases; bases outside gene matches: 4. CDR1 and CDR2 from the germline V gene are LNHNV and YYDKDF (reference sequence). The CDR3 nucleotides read TGTGCCACCAGCAGGGACAGGGTATTCTATGGCTACACCTTC. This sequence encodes CATSRDRVFYGYTF.

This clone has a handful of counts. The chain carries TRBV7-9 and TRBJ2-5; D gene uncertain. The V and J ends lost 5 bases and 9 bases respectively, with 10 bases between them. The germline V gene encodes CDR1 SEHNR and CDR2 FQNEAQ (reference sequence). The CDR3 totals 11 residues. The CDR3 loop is CASSRSVSQYF. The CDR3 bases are TGTGCCAGCAGCCGGTCGGTGTCCCAGTACTTC.